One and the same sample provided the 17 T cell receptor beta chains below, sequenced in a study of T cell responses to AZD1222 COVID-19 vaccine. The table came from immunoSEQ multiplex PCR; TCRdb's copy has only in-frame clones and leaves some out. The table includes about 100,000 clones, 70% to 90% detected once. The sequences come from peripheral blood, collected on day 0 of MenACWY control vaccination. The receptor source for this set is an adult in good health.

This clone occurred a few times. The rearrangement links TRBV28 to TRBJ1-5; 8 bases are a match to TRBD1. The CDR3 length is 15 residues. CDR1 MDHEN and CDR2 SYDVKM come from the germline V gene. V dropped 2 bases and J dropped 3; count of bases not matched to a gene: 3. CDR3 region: CASSLGTGFNQPQHF. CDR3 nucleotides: TGTGCCAGCAGTTTAGGGACAGGTTTCAATCAGCCCCAGCATTTT.

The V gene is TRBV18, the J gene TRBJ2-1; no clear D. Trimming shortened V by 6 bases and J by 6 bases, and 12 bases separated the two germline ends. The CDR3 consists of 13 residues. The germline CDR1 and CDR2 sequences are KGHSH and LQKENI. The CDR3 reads CASSPPLGNEQFF. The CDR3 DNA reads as TGTGCCAGCTCGCCCCCTTTAGGCAATGAGCAGTTCTTC.

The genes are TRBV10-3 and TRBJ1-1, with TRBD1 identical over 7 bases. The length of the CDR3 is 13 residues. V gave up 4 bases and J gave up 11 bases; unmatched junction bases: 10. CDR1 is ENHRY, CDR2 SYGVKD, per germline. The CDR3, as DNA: TGTGCCATCAGTGTTGAGGGGGCCCTTGGCGCTTTCTTT. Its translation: CAISVEGALGAFF.

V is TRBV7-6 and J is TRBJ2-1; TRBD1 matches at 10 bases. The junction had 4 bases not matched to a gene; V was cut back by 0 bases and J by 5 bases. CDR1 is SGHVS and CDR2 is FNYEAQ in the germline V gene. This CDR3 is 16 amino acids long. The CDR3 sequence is CASSLAGQGTHNEQFF. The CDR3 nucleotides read TGTGCCAGCAGCTTAGCGGGACAGGGGACCCACAATGAGCAGTTCTTC.

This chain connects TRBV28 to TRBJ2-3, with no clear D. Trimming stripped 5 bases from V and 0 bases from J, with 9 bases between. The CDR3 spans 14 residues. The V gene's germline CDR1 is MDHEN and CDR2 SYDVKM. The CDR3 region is CASSPPDSTDTQYF. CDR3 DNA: TGTGCCAGCAGTCCCCCCGACAGCACAGATACGCAGTATTTT.

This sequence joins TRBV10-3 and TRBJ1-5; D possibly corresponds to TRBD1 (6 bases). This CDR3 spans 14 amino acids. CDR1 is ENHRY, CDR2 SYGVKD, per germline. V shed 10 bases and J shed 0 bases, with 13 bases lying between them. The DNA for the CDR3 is TGTGCCACCCGGACAGAAACTAGCAATCAGCCCCAGCATTTT. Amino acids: CATRTETSNQPQHF.

The CDR3 reads CASSQGAGVYNEQFF. CDR3 nucleotide sequence: TGCGCCAGCAGCCAAGGGGCAGGGGTCTACAATGAGCAGTTCTTC. This rearrangement joins TRBV4-1 to TRBJ2-1, with D maybe TRBD1 (6 bases). This CDR3 region has 15 residues. Trimming cost V 1 base and J 3 bases, with 10 bases left between them. From germline, CDR1 is MGHRA and CDR2 YSYEKL.

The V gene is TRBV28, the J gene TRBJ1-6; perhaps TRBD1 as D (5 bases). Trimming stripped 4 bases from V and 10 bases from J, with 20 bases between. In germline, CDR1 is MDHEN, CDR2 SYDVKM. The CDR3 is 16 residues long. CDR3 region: CASSSGREPIGSPLHF. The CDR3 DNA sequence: TGTGCCAGCAGTTCGGGCAGGGAACCCATCGGATCACCCCTCCACTTT.

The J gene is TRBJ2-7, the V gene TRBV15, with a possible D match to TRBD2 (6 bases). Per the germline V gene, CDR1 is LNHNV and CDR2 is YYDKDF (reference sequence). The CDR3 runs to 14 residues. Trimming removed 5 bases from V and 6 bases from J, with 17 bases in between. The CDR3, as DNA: TGTGCCACCAGCGCCCGGGCCGGAGGGTCCGAGCAGTACTTC. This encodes CATSARAGGSEQYF.

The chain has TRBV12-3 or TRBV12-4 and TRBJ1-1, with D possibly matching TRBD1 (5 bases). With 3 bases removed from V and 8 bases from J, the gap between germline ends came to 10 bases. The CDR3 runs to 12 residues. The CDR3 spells CASSLPTDEAFF. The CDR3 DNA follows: TGTGCCAGCAGTTTGCCGACAGACGAAGCTTTCTTT.

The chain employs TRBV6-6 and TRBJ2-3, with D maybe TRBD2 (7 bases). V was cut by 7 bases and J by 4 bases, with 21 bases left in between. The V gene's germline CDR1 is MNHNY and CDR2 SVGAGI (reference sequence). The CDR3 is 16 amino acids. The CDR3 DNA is TGTGCCAGCACCTCAATGGAGGGGGGGGGCCCAGATACGCAGTATTTT. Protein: CASTSMEGGGPDTQYF.

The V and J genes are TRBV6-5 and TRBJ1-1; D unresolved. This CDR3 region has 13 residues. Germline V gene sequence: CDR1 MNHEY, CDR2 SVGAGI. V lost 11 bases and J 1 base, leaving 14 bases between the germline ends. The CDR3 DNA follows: TGTGCCGGTACAGCCTCTGGGAACACTGAAGCTTTCTTT. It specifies CAGTASGNTEAFF.

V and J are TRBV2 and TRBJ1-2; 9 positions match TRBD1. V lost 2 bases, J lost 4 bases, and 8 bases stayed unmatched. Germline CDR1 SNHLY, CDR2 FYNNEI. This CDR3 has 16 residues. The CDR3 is CASSERTGALSYGYTF. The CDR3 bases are TGTGCCAGCAGTGAACGGACAGGGGCGCTTTCCTATGGCTACACCTTC.

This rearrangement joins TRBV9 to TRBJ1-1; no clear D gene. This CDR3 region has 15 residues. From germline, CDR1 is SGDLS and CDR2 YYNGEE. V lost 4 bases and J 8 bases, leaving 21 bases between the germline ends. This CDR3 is CASSPRSAEGPEAFF. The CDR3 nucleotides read TGTGCCAGCAGCCCCCGTAGTGCCGAGGGCCCGGAAGCTTTCTTT.

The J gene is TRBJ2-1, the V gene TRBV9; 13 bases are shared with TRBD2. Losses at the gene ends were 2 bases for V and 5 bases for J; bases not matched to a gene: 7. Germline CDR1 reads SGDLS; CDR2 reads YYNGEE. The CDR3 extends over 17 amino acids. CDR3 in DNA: TGTGCCAGCAGCGTGAGACTAGCGGGAGGTCATGACAATGAGCAGTTCTTC. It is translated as CASSVRLAGGHDNEQFF.

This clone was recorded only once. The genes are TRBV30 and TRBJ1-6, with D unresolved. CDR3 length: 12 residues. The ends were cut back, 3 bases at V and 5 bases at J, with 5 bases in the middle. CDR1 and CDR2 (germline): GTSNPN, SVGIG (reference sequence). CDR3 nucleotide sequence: TGTGCCTGGAGACAAGATAATTCACCCCTCCACTTT. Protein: CAWRQDNSPLHF.

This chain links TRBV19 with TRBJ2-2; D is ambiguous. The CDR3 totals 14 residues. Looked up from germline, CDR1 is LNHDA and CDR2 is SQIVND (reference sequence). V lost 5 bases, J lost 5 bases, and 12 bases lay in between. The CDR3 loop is CASSPPLVTGELFF. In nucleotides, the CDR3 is TGTGCCAGTAGTCCCCCCCTAGTGACCGGGGAGCTGTTTTTT.